These T cell receptor beta chains were read from a single sample in a study of shared clonotypes between healthy human individuals. Sequenced by immunoSEQ multiplex PCR; TCRdb stores in-frame clones only, minus some. This table has around 510,000 clones, more than 95% appearing once. The sample consisted of naive CD4+ T cells sorted from blood. These receptors originate from a woman aged 25 to 39 in good health. CDR3s include the opening cysteine and the closing phenylalanine or tryptophan.

v_call	cdr3_aa
TRBV18	CASSPDGVGKLFF
TRBV4-1	CASSQARTGNTIYF
TRBV28	CASVRLAAYNEQFF
TRBV27	CASSPRPGSSGFARTDTQYF
TRBV28	CASSRIGYEQYF
TRBV1	CTSSQDLIGLAGGRVGELFF
TRBV10-2	CASIPSVTQLGGETQYF
TRBV6-1	CASMPRGARRYGYTF
TRBV5-1	CASSLEAGGPQHF
TRBV7-8	CASSLYGGQPQHF
TRBV5-1	CASRPGGSGNTIYF
TRBV11-1	CASSLDQRNTGELFF
TRBV7-8	CASSYHNLQPQHF
TRBV28	CASSFRDRAATNEKLFF
TRBV18	CASSPPTGSGYEQYF
TRBV5-1	CASSSGTASSYEQYF
TRBV10-1	CASLEQGACTGELFF
TRBV10-1	CASSKGQSYEQYF
TRBV5-1	CASSSGLAGGPGGELFF
TRBV10-2	CASSFDRSGTEAFF